This T cell receptor beta chain was sequenced during a study of T-cell reconstitution after alpha-beta-depleted transplantation in children (dated by TCRdb to 2016 to 2017). General notes on the study: Using TCR repertoire profiling, the study quantitatively followed how T-cell immune reconstitution unfolded in children after TCRalphabeta/CD19-depleted allogeneic hematopoietic cell transplantation.

The treatment or condition label, read with the paper, signifies: allogeneic hematopoietic cell transplantation with graft depleted of TCRalphabeta T cells and CD19 B cells. TCRalphabeta/CD19-depleted allogeneic hematopoietic cell grafts were given to the transplant recipients, all of whom were children. Counted from cysteine to phenylalanine, this CDR3 has 12 amino acids. Only the CDR3 part of the read is kept: 36 bases, read in frame from the first base. The germline V gene supplies CDR1 SGHDT and CDR2 YYEEEE. V is clipped by 2 bases and J by 8 bases, and the sequence between their germline boundaries is 7 bases long. On this clonotype itself: This clone's antigen is unknown. No base quality information exists; no much larger clone differs at one position.

Overall results and qualifications from the work: The apparently early recovery of alphabetaT-cell counts about two months after transplant reportedly depended on only several hundred rapidly expanded clones that came from non-depleted graft cells. The frequencies of hyperexpanded clones fell over the following months, and after one year, T-cell counts and TCRbeta diversity were mostly attributed to newly produced T cells. The high TCRbeta diversity at day 60 in some patients was ascribed to recipient T cells and intrathymic progenitors that had survived conditioning.

Receptor libraries were prepared by PCR. Sequenced using an Illumina HiSeq 2500. TCR library preparation used molecular barcoding, with unique molecular identifiers applied to normalize quantification of the TCRbeta repertoire. TCRdb took the public reads, trimmed them with fastp at Q25, ran MiXCR for clone calling and kept in-frame beta chains. CDR3 protein sequences are deduplicated, and each keeps its most common genes and DNA. The sample table shows some 350,000 distinct CDR3 sequences, and about 16% are seen once. Clones ranked in the top ten supply 35% to 50% of the sample. This TCR was recovered from a male patient between 2 and 9 years old who had a stem cell transplant for acute lymphoblastic leukemia, so the T cells may come from the graft donor. Sample: PBMCs, mostly from graft donor cells, taken 360 days after TCRalphabeta/CD19-depleted stem cell transplant. Recombination connected TRBV5-6 to TRBJ2-2; TRBD2 might be the D gene, on 5 matching bases. The CDR3 protein sequence reads: CASSFGVGELFF. The DNA reads TGTGCCAGCAGCTTCGGGGTGGGGGAGCTGTTTTTT.